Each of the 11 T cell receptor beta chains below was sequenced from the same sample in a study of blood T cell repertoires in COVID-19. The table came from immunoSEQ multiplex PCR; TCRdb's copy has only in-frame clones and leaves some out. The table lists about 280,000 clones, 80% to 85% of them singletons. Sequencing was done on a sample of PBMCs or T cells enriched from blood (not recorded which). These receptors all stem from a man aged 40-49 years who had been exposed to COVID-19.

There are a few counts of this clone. The CDR3 is CASSRDSTYEQYF. For the CDR3, the DNA is TGTGCCAGCAGCCGGGACAGTACCTACGAGCAGTACTTC. V usage is TRBV5-4 and J usage is TRBJ2-7; 7 positions agree with TRBD1. This CDR3 spans 13 amino acids. Germline CDR1 is SGHNT and CDR2 is YYREEE (reference sequence). Losses at the gene ends were 4 bases for V and 2 bases for J; bases not matched to a gene: 3.

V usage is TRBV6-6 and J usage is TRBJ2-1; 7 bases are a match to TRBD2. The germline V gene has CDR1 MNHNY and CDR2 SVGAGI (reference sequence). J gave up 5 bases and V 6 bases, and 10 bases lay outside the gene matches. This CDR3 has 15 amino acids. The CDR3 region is CASRVSGLEHNEQFF. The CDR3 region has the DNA TGTGCCAGCAGGGTTAGCGGGCTGGAACACAATGAGCAGTTCTTC.

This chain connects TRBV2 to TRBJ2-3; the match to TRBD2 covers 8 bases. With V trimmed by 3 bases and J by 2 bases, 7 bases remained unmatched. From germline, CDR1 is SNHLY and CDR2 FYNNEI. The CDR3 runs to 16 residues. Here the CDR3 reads CASSDLGGRITDTQYF. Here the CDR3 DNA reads TGTGCCAGCAGTGATTTGGGCGGGAGGATCACAGATACGCAGTATTTT.

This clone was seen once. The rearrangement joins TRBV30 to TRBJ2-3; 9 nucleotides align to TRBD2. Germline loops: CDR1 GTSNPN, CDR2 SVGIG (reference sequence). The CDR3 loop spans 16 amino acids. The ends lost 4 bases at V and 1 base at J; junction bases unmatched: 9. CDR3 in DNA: TGTGCCTGGACTAGCGGGAAACCTGGAGGCACAGATACGCAGTATTTT. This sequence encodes CAWTSGKPGGTDTQYF.

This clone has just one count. CDR3 in amino acids: CASSSVGGGYGYTF. CDR3 sequence (DNA): TGTGCCAGCAGCTCGGTAGGGGGGGGCTATGGCTACACCTTC. The V and J genes are TRBV5-4 and TRBJ1-2; possible D gene TRBD1, 6 bases. The CDR3 covers 14 residues. V shed 3 bases and J shed 4 bases, with 13 bases lying between them. From germline, CDR1 is SGHNT and CDR2 YYREEE (reference sequence).

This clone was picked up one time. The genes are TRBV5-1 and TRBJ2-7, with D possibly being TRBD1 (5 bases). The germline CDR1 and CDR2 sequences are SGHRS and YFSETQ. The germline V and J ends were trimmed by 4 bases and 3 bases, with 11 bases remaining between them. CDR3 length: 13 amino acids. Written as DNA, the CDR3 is TGCGCCAGCAGCGTAATTGACAGCTACGAGCAGTACTTC. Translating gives CASSVIDSYEQYF.

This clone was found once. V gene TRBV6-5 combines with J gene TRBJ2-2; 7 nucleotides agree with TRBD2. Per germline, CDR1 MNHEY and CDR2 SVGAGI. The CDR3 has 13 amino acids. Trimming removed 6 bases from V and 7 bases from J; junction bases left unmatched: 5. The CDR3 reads CASRRSGFGELFF. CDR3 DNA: TGTGCCAGCAGACGTAGCGGGTTCGGGGAGCTGTTTTTT.

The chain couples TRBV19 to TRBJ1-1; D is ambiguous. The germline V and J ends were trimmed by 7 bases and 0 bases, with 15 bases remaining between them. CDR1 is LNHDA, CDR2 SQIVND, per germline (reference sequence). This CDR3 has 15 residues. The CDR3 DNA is TGTGCCAGTACATACGGGATCTCCATGAACACTGAAGCTTTCTTT. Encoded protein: CASTYGISMNTEAFF.

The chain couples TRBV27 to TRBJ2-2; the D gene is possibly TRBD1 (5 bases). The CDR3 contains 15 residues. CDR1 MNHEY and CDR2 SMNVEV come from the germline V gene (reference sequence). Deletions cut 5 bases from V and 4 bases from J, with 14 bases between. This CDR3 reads CASSPTDRLTGELFF. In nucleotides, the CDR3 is TGTGCCAGCAGTCCAACTGACAGACTCACCGGGGAGCTGTTTTTT.

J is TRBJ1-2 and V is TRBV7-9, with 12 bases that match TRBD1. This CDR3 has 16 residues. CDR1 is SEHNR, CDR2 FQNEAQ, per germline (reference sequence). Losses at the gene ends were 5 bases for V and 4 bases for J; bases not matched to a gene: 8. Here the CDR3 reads CASSQGSGQGAYGYTF. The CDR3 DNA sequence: TGTGCCAGCAGCCAAGGGTCGGGACAGGGGGCCTATGGCTACACCTTC.

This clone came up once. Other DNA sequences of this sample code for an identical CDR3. CDR3 region: CASSLTENYGYTF. The CDR3 DNA reads as TGCGCCAGCAGCTTGACAGAGAACTATGGCTACACCTTC. V is TRBV5-1 and J is TRBJ1-2; D remains ambiguous. Germline V lookup: CDR1 SGHRS, CDR2 YFSETQ. CDR3 length: 13 amino acids. The germline V and J ends were trimmed by 1 base and 2 bases, with 6 bases remaining between them.